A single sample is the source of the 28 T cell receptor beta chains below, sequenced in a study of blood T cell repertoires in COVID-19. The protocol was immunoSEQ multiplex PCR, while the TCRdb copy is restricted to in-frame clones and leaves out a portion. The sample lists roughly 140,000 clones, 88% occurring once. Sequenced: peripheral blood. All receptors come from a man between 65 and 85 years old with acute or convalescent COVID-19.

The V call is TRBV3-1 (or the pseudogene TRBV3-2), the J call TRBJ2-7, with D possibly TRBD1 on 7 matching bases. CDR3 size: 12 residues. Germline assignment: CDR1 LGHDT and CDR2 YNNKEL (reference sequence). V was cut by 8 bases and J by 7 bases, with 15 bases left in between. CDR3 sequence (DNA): TGTGCCAGCGCCAGGCGGGACAGTGAGCAGTACTTC. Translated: CASARRDSEQYF.

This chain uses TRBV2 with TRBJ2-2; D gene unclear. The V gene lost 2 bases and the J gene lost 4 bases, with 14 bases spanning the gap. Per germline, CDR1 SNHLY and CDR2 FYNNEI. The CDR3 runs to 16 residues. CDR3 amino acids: CASSESVVFGTGELFF. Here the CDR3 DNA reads TGTGCCAGCAGTGAATCTGTCGTTTTCGGCACCGGGGAGCTGTTTTTT.

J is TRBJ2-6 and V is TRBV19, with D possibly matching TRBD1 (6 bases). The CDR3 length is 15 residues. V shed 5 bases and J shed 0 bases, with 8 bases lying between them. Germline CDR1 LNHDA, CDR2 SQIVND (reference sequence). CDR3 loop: CASSDRSSGANVLTF. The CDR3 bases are TGTGCCAGTAGTGACAGGAGCTCTGGGGCCAACGTCCTGACTTTC.

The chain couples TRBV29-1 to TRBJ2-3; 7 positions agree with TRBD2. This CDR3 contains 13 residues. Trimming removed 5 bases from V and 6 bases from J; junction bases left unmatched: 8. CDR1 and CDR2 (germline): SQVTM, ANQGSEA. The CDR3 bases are TGCAGCGTTCCAAGCGGGGCGTTGGATACGCAGTATTTT. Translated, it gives CSVPSGALDTQYF.

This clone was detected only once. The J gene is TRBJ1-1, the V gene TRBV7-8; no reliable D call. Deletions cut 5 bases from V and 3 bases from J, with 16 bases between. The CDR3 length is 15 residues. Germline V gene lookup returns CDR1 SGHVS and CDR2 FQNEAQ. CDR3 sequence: CASSPPQPRDTEAFF. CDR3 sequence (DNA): TGTGCCAGCAGCCCCCCCCAGCCGAGGGACACTGAAGCTTTCTTT.

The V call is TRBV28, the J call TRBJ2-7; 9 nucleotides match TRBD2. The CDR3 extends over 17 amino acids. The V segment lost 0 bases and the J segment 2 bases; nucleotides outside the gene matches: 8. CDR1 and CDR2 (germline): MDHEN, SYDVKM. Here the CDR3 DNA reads TGTGCCAGCAGTTTATGGCGGGGGGGCTCTTCAACCTACGAGCAGTACTTC. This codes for CASSLWRGGSSTYEQYF. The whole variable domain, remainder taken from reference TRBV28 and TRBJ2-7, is DVKVTQSSRYLVKRTGEKVFLECVQDMDHENMFWYRQDPGLGLRLIYFSYDVKMKEKGDIPEGYSVSREKKERFSLILESASTNQTSMYLCASSLWRGGSSTYEQYFGPGTRLTVT.

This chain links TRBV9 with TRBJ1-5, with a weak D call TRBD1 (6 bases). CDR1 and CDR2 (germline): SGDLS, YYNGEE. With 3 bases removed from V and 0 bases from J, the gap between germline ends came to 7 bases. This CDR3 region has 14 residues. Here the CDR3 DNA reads TGTGCCAGCAGCGCGGACAGTAGCAATCAGCCCCAGCATTTT. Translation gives CASSADSSNQPQHF.

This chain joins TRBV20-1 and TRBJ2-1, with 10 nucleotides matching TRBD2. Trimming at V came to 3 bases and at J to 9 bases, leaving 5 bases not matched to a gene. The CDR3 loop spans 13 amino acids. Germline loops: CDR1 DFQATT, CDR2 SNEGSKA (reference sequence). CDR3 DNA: TGCAGTGCTAGTTCTAGCGGGAGAGTTGAGCAGTTCTTC. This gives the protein CSASSSGRVEQFF.

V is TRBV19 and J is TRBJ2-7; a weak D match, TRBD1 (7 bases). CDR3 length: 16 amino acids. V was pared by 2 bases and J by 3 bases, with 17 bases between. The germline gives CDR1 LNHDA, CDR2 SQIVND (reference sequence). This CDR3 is CASSIPRTGGGYEQYF. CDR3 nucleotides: TGTGCCAGTAGTATACCCCGGACAGGAGGGGGCTACGAGCAGTACTTC.

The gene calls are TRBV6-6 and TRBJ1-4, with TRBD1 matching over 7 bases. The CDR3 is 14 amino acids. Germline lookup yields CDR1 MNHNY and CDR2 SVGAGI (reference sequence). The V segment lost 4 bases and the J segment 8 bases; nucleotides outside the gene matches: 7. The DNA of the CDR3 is TGTGCCAGCAGTTCACCGACACAGGGGGAAAAACTGTTTTTT. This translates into CASSSPTQGEKLFF.

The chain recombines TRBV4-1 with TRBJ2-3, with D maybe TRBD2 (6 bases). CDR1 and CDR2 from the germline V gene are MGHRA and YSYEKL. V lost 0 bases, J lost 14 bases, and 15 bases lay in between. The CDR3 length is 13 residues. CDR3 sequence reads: CASSQESATRVYF. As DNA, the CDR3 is TGCGCCAGCAGCCAAGAATCAGCGACTAGGGTGTATTTT.

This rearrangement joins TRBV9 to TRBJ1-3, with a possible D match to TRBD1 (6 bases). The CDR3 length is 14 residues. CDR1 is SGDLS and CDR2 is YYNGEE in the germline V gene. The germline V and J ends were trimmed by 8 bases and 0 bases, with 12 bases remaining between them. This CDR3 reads CASTRGISGNTIYF. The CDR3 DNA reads TGTGCCAGTACCAGGGGCATCTCTGGAAACACCATATATTTT.

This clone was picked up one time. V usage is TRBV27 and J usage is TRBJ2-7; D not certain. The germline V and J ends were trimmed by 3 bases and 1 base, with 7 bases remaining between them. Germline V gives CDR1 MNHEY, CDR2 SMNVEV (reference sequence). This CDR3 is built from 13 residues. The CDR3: CASSFAVSYEQYF. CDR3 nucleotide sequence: TGTGCCAGCAGTTTCGCGGTATCCTACGAGCAGTACTTC.

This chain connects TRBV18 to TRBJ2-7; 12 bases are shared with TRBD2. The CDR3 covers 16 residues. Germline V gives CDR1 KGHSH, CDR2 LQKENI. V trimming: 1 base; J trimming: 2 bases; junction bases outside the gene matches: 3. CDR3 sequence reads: CASSPQTSGGPYEQYF. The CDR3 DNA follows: TGTGCCAGCTCACCACAGACTAGCGGGGGACCCTACGAGCAGTACTTC. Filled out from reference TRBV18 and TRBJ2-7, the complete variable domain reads NAGVMQNPRHLVRRRGQEARLRCSPMKGHSHVYWYRQLPEEGLKFMVYLQKENIIDESGMPKERFSAEFPKEGPSILRIQQVVRGDSAAYFCASSPQTSGGPYEQYFGPGTRLTVT.

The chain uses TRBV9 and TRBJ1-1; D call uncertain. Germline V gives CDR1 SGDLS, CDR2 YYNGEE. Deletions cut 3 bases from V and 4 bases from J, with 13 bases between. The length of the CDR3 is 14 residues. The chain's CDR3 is CASSAFEEGTEAFF. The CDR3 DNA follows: TGTGCCAGCAGCGCGTTTGAGGAGGGCACTGAAGCTTTCTTT.

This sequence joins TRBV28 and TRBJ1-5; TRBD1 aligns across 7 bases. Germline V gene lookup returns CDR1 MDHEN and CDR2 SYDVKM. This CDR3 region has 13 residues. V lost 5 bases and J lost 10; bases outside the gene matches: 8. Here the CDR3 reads CASSRDRISPQHF. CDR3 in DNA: TGTGCCAGCAGTCGGGACAGAATCAGCCCCCAGCATTTT.

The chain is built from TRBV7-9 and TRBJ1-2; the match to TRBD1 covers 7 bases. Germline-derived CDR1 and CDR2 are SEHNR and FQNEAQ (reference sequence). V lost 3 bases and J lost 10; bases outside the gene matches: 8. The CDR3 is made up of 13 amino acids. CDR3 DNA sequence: TGTGCCAGCAGCTTGACAGGGCCTCAGGACTACACCTTC. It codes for CASSLTGPQDYTF.

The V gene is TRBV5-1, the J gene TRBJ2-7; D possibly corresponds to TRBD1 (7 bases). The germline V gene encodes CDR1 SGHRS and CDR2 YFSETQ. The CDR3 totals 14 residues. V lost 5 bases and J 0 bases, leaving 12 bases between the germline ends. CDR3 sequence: CASRGRGDSYEQYF. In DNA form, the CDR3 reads TGCGCCAGCAGGGGCAGGGGGGACTCCTACGAGCAGTACTTC.

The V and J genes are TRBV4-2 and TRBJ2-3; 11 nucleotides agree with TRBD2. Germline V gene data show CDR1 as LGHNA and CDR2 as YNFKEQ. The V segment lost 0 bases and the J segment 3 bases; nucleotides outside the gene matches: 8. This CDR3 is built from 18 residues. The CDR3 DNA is TGTGCCAGCAGCCAAGAAATAGCGGGAGGGCCGGGGACAGATACGCAGTATTTT. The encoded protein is CASSQEIAGGPGTDTQYF.

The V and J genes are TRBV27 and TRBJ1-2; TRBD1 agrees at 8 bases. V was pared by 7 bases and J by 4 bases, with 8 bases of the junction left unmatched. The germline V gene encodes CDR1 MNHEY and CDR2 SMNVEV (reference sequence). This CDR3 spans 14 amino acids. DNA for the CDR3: TGTGCCAGCAATCCCCGGGGACAGGCCTATGGCTACACCTTC. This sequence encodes CASNPRGQAYGYTF.

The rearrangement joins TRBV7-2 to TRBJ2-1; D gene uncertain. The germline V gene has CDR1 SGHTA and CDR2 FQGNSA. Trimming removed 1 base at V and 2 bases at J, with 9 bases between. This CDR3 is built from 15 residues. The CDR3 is CASSLEAATYNEQFF. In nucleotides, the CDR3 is TGTGCCAGCAGCTTAGAAGCAGCGACCTACAATGAGCAGTTCTTC.

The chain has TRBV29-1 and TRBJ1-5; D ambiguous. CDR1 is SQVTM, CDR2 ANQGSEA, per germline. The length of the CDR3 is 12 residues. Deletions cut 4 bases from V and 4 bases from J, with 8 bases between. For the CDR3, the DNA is TGCAGCGTTGCCGAGGGAAATCAGCCCCAGCATTTT. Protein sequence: CSVAEGNQPQHF.

The CDR3 sequence is CASSLWGTGPNEQYF. CDR3 bases: TGTGCCAGCAGTTTATGGGGGACAGGGCCCAACGAGCAGTACTTC. V gene TRBV28 combines with J gene TRBJ2-7, with 9 bases that match TRBD1. The germline V gene encodes CDR1 MDHEN and CDR2 SYDVKM. The J segment lost 5 bases and the V segment lost 0 bases, leaving 5 bases of the junction unmatched. The CDR3 runs to 15 residues.

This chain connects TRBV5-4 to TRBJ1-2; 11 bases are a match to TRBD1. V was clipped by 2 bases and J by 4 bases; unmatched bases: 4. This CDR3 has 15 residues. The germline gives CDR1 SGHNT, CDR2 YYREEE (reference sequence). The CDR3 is CASSFGTGGTYGYTF. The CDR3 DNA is TGTGCCAGCAGCTTCGGGACAGGGGGTACCTATGGCTACACCTTC.

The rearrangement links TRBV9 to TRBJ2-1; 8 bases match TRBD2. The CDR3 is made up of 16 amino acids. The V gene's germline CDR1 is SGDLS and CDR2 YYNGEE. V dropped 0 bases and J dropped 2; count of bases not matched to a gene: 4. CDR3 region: CASSVVHGRAYNEQFF. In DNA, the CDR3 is TGTGCCAGCAGCGTAGTACACGGGAGGGCCTACAATGAGCAGTTCTTC.

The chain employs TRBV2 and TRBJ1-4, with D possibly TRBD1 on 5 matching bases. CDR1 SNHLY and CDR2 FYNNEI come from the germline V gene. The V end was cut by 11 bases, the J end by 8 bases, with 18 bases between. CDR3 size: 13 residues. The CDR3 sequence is CACWAGGGEKLFF. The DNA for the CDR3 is TGTGCCTGCTGGGCGGGGGGAGGAGAAAAACTGTTTTTT.

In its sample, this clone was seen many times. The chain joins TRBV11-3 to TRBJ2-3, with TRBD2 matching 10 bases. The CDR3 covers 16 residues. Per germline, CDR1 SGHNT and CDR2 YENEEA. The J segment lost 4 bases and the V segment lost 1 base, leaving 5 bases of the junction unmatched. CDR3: CASSLGASGSSDTQYF. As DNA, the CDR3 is TGTGCCAGCAGCTTAGGAGCTAGCGGGAGCTCAGATACGCAGTATTTT.

The CDR3, as DNA: TGTGCCAGCAACGGGACACCCGATTCACCCCTCCACTTT. Translation: CASNGTPDSPLHF. V and J are TRBV19 and TRBJ1-6, with D perhaps TRBD1 (6 bases). The germline gives CDR1 LNHDA, CDR2 SQIVND (reference sequence). The CDR3 sequence is 13 residues long. The V end was cut by 9 bases, the J end by 8 bases, with 14 bases between. Combining the CDR3 with reference TRBV19 and TRBJ1-6 gives the whole variable domain DGGITQSPKYLFRKEGQNVTLSCEQNLNHDAMYWYRQDPGQGLRLIYYSQIVNDFQKGDIAEGYSVSREKKESFPLTVTSAQKNPTAFYLCASNGTPDSPLHFGNGTRLTVT.